The rows below give T cell receptor beta chains drawn from one sample of a study of blood T cell repertoires in COVID-19. The table came from immunoSEQ multiplex PCR; TCRdb's copy has only in-frame clones and leaves some out. The table lists about 200,000 clones, 87% of them singletons, with approximately 21% in the top ten. Sequenced material: peripheral blood. The receptors stem from a man in his fifties or sixties with active or convalescent COVID-19. The CDR3 runs from the conserved cysteine through the conserved F or W. The D gene is left open where the match is weak.

>TRBV4-1|TRBD2|TRBJ2-4
TGCGCCAGCAGCCAACGAACACTAGCGGGGGGTCCTATACTAGCCAAAAACATTCAGTACTTC
CASSQRTLAGGPILAKNIQYF
>TRBV2|NA|TRBJ1-4
TGTGCCAGCAGTGAACAGGCAGGGTTGGGAGAAAAACTGTTTTTT
CASSEQAGLGEKLFF
>TRBV6-5|TRBD1|TRBJ1-2
TGTGCCAGCAGCACAAGGGGACAGACCTATGGCTACACCTTC
CASSTRGQTYGYTF
>TRBV5-1|NA|TRBJ1-4
TGCGCCAGCAGCTTGATGGGGAGGGGTAATGAAAAACTGTTTTTT
CASSLMGRGNEKLFF
>TRBV27|NA|TRBJ1-1
TGTGCCAGCAGTCCGAGGGCCCAATCTCTTACATTGTTTGCTAGGGAAGCTTTCTTT
CASSPRAQSLTLFAREAFF
>TRBV4-1|NA|TRBJ1-5
TGCGCCAGCAGCCCAACCGACAGGTTCAATCAGCCCCAGCATTTT
CASSPTDRFNQPQHF
>TRBV14|NA|TRBJ1-2
TGTGCCAGCAGCCAGGCAGGGCGACTTAACTATGGCTACACCTTC
CASSQAGRLNYGYTF
>TRBV6-6|NA|TRBJ1-2
TGTGCCAGCAGTTTATTCAGGAATAACAACTATGGCTACACCTTC
CASSLFRNNNYGYTF
>TRBV21-1|NA|TRBJ2-2
TGTGCCAGCAGCAAAGACCCACGGGGCACCGGGGAGCTGTTTTTT
CASSKDPRGTGELFF
>TRBV5-1|NA|TRBJ1-4
TGCGCCAGCACCCTGCAGCCGGGACTCCTCAATGAAAAACTGTTTTTT
CASTLQPGLLNEKLFF